This T cell receptor (beta chain) was profiled in a study of T cells in Graves' hyperthyroidism and ophthalmopathy. General observations from the study: Model-based prediction identified ophthalmopathy a median around 6.5 months prior to its onset.

From RNA transcripts, TCR beta CDR3 regions were amplified. With the HTBI primer set, the TCR CDR3 went through a first round of RT-PCR. TCRdb reprocessed the multiplex PCR reads with MiXCR, giving one entry per CDR3 protein. The sample lists hundreds of thousands of distinct CDR3 sequences, 13% to 15% occurring once. The study based diagnoses on clinical symptoms, serum thyroxine and TRAb, thyroid ultrasound and orbital computed tomography. This clonotype was found a few times. Its specificity is not known. This CDR3 has 12 amino acids. Deletions cut 2 bases from V and 4 bases from J, with 8 bases between. Per the germline V gene, CDR1 is GTSNPN and CDR2 is SVGIG (reference sequence).

The V and J genes are TRBV30 and TRBJ1-1; no firm D call. Sequenced input: blood. The source is a woman aged 18-35 years with Graves' hyperthyroidism. The CDR3 DNA is TGTGCCTGGAGTTTGATGAGCACTGAAGCTTTCTTT. Translating it yields CAWSLMSTEAFF.